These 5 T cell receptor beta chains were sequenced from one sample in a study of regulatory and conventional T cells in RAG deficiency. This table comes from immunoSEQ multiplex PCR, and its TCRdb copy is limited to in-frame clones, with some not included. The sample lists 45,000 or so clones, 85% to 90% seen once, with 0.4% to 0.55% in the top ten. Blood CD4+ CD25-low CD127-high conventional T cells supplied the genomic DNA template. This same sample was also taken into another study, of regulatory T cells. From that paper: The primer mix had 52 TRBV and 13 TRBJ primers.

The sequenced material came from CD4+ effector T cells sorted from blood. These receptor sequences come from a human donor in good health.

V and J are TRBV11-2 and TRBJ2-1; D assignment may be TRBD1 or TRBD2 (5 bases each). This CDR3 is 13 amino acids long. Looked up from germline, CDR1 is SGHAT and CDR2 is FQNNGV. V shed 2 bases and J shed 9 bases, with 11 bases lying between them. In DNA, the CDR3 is TGTGCCAGCAGCTTAAATCGGGGCGGTGAGCAGTTCTTC. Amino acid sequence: CASSLNRGGEQFF.

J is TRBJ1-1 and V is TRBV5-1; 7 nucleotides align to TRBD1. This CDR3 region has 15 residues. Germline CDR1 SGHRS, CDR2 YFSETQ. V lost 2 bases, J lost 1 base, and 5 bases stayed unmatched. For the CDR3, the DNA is TGCGCCAGCAGCTTCCAGGGGGGGAAGAACACTGAAGCTTTCTTT. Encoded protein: CASSFQGGKNTEAFF.

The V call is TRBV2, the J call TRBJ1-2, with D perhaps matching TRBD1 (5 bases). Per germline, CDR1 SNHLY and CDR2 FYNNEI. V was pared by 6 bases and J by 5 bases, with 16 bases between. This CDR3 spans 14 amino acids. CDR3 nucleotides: TGTGCCAGCAGCCCGGCCCCAGGGACTTATGGCTACACCTTC. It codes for CASSPAPGTYGYTF.

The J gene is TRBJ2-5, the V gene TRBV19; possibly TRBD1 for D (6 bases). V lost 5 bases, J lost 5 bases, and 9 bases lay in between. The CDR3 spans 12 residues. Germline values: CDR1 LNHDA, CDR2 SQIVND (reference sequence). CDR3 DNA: TGTGCCAGTAGTGCCGACAGGGAGACCCAGTACTTC. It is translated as CASSADRETQYF.

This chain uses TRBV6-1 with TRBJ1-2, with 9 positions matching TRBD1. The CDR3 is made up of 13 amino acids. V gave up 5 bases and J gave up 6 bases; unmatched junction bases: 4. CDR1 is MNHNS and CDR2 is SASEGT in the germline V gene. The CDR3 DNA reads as TGTGCCAGCAGTCTCCGGACAGGGGATGGCTACACCTTC. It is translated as CASSLRTGDGYTF.